This TCR beta chain was identified in a study of blood T cell repertoires in COVID-19. TCRdb's copy holds only in-frame clones and misses some; the assay was immunoSEQ multiplex PCR. This table has some 76,000 clones, around 90% appearing once. V dropped 6 bases and J dropped 0 bases, with 14 bases sitting between them. The CDR3 consists of 15 residues. CDR1 MNHNY and CDR2 SVGAGI come from the germline V gene (reference sequence). The sequenced material came from peripheral blood. The origin of this receptor is a human donor in a cohort sampled during active COVID-19. The chain employs TRBV6-6 and TRBJ1-1, with D maybe TRBD1 (6 bases). Written as DNA, the CDR3 is TGTGCCAGCAGGTATCAGGGGACTATGAACACTGAAGCTTTCTTT. Amino acids: CASRYQGTMNTEAFF.